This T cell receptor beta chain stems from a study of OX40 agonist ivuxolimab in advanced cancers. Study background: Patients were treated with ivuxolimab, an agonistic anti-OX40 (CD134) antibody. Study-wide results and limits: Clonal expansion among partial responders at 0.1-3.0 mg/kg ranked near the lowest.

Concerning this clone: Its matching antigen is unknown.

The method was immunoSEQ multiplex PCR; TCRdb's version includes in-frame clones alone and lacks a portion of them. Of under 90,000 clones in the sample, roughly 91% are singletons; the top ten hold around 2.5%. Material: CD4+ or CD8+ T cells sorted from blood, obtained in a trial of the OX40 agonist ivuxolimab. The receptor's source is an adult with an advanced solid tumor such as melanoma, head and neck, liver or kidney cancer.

CDR3 nucleotide sequence: TGTGCCAGCAGCCAGGGGACTTCTCCATCCTACAATGAGCAGTTCTTC. Its translation: CASSQGTSPSYNEQFF. The rearrangement links TRBV5-4 to TRBJ2-1, with D perhaps assigned TRBD1 or TRBD2 (6 bases each). The V end was cut by 4 bases, the J end by 1 base, with 15 bases between. The germline V gene has CDR1 SGHNT and CDR2 YYREEE (reference sequence). This CDR3 is 16 amino acids long. Drawing the rest from reference TRBV5-4 and TRBJ2-1, the complete variable domain is ETGVTQSPTHLIKTRGQQVTLRCSSQSGHNTVSWYQQALGQGPQFIFQYYREEENGRGNFPPRFSGLQFPNYSSELNVNALELDDSALYLCASSQGTSPSYNEQFFGPGTRLTVL.